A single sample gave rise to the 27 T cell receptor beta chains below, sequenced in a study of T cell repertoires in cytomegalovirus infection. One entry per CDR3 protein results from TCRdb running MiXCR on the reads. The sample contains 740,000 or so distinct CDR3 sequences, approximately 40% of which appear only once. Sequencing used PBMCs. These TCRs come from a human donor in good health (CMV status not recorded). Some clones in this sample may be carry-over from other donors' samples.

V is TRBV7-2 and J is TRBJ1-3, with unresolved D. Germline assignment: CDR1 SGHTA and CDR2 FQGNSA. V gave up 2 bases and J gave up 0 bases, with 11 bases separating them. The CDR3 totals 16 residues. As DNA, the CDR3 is TGTGCCAGCAGCTTACGCAGGCCCAACTCTGGAAACACCATATATTTT. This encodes CASSLRRPNSGNTIYF. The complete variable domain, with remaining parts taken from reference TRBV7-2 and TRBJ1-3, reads GAGVSQSPSNKVTEKGKDVELRCDPISGHTALYWYRQSLGQGLEFLIYFQGNSAPDKSGLPSDRFSAERTGGSVSTLTIQRTQQEDSAVYLCASSLRRPNSGNTIYFGEGSWLTVV.

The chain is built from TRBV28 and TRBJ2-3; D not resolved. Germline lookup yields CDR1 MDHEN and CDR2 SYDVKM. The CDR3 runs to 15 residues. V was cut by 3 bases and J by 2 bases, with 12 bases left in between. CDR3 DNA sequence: TGTGCCAGCAGTTTGAACCCCGCCACCACAGATACGCAGTATTTT. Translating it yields CASSLNPATTDTQYF.

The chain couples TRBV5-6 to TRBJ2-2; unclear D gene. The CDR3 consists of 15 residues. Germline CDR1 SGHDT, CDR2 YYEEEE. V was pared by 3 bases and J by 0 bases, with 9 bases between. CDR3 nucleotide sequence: TGTGCCAGCAGCTCCACAAAATCGAACACCGGGGAGCTGTTTTTT. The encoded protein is CASSSTKSNTGELFF. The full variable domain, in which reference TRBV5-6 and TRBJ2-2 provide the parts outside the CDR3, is DAGVTQSPTHLIKTRGQQVTLRCSPKSGHDTVSWYQQALGQGPQFIFQYYEEEERQRGNFPDRFSGHQFPNYSSELNVNALLLGDSALYLCASSSTKSNTGELFFGEGSRLTVL.

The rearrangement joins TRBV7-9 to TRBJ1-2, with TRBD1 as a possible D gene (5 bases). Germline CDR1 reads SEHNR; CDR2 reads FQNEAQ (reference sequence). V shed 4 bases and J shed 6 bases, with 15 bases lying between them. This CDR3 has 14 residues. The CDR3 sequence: CASSSPIAGNGYTF. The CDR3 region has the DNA TGTGCCAGCAGCTCACCGATCGCAGGGAATGGCTACACCTTC. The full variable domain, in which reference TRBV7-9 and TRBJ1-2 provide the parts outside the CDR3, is DTGVSQNPRHKITKRGQNVTFRCDPISEHNRLYWYRQTLGQGPEFLTYFQNEAQLEKSRLLSDRFSAERPKGSFSTLEIQRTEQGDSAMYLCASSSPIAGNGYTFGSGTRLTVV.

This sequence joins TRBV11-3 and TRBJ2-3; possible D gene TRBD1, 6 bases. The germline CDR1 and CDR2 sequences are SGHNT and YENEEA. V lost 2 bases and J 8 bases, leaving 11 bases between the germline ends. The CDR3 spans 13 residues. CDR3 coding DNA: TGTGCCAGCAGCTTAACAGGGAGAGGTACGCAGTATTTT. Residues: CASSLTGRGTQYF. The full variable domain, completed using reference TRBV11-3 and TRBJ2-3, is EAGVVQSPRYKIIEKKQPVAFWCNPISGHNTLYWYLQNLGQGPELLIRYENEEAVDDSQLPKDRFSAERLKGVDSTLKIQPAELGDSAVYLCASSLTGRGTQYFGPGTRLTVL.

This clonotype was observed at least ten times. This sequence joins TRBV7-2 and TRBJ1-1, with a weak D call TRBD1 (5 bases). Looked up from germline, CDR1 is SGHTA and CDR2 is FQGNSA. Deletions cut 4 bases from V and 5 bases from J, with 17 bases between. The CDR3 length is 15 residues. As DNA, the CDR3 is TGTGCCAGCAGCTCCTGGGGGGACGTGAGGACTGAAGCTTTCTTT. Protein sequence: CASSSWGDVRTEAFF.

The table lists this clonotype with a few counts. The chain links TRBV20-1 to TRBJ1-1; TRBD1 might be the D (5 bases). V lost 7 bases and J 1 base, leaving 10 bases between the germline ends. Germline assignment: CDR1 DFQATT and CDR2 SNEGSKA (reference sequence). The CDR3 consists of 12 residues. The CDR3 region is CSVGEKNTEAFF. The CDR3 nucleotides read TGCAGTGTGGGGGAGAAGAACACTGAAGCTTTCTTT.

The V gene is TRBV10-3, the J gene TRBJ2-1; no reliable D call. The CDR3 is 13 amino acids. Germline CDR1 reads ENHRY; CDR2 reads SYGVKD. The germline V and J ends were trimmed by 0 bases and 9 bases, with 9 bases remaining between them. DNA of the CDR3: TGTGCCATCAGTGAGTCGCTAGACGGTGAGCAGTTCTTC. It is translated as CAISESLDGEQFF.

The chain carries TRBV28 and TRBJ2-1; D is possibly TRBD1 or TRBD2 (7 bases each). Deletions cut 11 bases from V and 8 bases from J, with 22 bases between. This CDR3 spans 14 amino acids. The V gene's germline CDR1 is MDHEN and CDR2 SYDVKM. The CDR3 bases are TGTGCCTGGGGGGGGACAGAGCCTCCCCATGAGCAGTTCTTC. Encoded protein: CAWGGTEPPHEQFF.

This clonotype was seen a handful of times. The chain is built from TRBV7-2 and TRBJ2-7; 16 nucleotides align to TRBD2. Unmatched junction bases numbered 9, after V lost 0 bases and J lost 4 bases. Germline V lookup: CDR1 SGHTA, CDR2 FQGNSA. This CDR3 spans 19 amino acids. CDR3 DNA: TGTGCCAGCAGCTTAGCCCCGGGACTAGCGGGAGGGCCCTTTTACGAGCAGTACTTC. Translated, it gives CASSLAPGLAGGPFYEQYF.

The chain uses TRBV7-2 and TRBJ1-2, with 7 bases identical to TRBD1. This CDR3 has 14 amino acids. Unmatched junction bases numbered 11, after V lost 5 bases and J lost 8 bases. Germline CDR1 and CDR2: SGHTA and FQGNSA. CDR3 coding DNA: TGTGCCAGCAGCCGGGAGACAGGGATAATCGGCTACACCTTC. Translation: CASSRETGIIGYTF. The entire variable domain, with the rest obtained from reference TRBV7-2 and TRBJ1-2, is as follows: GAGVSQSPSNKVTEKGKDVELRCDPISGHTALYWYRQSLGQGLEFLIYFQGNSAPDKSGLPSDRFSAERTGGSVSTLTIQRTQQEDSAVYLCASSRETGIIGYTFGSGTRLTVV.

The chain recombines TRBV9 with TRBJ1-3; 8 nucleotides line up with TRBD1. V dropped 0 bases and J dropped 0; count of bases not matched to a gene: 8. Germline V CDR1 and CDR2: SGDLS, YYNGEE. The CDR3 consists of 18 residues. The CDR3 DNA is TGTGCCAGCAGCGTAGAAGGGACAGGTACCTTCTCTGGAAACACCATATATTTT. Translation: CASSVEGTGTFSGNTIYF.

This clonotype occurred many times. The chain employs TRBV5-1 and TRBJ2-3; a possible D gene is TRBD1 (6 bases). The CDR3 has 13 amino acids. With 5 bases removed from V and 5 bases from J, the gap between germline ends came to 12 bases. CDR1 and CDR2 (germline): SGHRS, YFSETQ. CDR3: CASSPPGVDTQYF. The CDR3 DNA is TGCGCCAGCAGTCCCCCAGGGGTAGATACGCAGTATTTT.

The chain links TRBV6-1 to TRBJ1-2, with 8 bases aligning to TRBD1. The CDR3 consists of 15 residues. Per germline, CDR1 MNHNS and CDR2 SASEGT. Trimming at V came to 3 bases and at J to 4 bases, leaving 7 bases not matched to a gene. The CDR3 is CASSDGTGKSYGYTF. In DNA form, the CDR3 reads TGTGCCAGCAGTGATGGGACAGGCAAAAGCTATGGCTACACCTTC.

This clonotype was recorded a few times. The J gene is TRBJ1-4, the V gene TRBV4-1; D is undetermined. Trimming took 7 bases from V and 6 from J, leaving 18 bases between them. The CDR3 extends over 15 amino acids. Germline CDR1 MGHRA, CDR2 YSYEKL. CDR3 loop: CASTNNVRQYEKLFF. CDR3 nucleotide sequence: TGCGCCAGCACCAACAATGTGAGGCAGTATGAAAAACTGTTTTTT.

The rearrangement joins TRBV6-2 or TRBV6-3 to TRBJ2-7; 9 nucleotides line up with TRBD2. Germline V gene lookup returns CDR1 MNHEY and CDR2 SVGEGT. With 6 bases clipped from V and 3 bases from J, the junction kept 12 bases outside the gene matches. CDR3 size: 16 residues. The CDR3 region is CASSPGPGLAVYEQYF. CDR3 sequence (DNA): TGTGCCAGCAGCCCCGGACCGGGACTAGCCGTCTACGAGCAGTACTTC.

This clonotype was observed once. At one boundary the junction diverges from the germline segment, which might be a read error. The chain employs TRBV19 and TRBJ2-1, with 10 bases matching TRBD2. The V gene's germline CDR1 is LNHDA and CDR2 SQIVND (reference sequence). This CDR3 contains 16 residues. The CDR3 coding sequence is TGTGCAAGTAGTCAACTCCTTAGCGGGAGGAACAATGAGCAGTTCTTC. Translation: CASSQLLSGRNNEQFF.

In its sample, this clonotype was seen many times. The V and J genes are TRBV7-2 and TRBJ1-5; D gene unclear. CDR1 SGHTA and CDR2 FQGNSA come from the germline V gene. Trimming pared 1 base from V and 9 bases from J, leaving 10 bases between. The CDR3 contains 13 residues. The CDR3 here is CASSLGLLRPQHF. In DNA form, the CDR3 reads TGTGCCAGCAGCTTAGGGCTGTTGAGGCCCCAGCATTTT.

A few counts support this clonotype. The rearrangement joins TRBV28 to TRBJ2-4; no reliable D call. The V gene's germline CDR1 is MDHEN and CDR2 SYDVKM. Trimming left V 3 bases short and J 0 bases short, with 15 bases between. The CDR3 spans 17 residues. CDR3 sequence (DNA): TGTGCCAGCAGTTTGAATCTAGTAGGGCTAGCCAAAAACATTCAGTACTTC. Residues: CASSLNLVGLAKNIQYF.

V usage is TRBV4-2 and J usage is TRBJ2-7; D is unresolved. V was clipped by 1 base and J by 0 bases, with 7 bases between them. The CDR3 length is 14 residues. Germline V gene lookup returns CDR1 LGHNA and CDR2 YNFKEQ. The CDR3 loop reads CASSQGATSYEQYF. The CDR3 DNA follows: TGTGCCAGCAGCCAAGGGGCGACCTCCTACGAGCAGTACTTC.

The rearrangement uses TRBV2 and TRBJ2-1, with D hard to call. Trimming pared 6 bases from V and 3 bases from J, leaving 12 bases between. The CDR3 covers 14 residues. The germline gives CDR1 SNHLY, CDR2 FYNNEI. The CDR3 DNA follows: TGTGCCAGCAGCCCCTCCCCGAGCTACAATGAGCAGTTCTTC. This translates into CASSPSPSYNEQFF.

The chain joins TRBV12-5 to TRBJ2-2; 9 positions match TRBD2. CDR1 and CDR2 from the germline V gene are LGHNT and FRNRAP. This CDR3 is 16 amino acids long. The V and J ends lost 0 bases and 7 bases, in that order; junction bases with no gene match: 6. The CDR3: CASGLVGSGGIGELFF. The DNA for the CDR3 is TGTGCTAGTGGTTTGGTTGGTAGCGGGGGTATCGGGGAGCTGTTTTTT.

The CDR3 DNA reads as TGTGCCTGGAGTGTACCCACTCCCGACAGGGAAACTAATGAAAAACTGTTTTTT. Translating it yields CAWSVPTPDRETNEKLFF. The V call is TRBV30, the J call TRBJ1-4; TRBD1 aligns across 7 bases. Germline V gene lookup returns CDR1 GTSNPN and CDR2 SVGIG (reference sequence). The CDR3 runs 18 residues. Unmatched junction bases numbered 11, after V lost 0 bases and J lost 1 base.

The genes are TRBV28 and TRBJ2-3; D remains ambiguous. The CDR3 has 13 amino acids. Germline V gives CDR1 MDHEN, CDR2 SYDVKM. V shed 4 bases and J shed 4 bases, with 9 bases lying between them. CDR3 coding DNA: TGTGCCAGCAGTTCGCGAGTCCCAGATACGCAGTATTTT. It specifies CASSSRVPDTQYF.

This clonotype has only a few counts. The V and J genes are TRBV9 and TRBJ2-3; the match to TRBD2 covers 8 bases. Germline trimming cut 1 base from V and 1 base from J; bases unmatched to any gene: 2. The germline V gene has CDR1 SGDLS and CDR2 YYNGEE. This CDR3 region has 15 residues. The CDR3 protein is CASSVSGSGTDTQYF. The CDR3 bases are TGTGCCAGCAGCGTAAGCGGGAGTGGCACAGATACGCAGTATTTT.

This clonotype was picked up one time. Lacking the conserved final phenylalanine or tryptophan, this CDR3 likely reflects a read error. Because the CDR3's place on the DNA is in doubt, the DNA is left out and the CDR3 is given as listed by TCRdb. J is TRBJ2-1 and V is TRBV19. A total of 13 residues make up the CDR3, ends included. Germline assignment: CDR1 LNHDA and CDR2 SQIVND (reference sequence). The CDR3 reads CASSNSEYNEQLL.

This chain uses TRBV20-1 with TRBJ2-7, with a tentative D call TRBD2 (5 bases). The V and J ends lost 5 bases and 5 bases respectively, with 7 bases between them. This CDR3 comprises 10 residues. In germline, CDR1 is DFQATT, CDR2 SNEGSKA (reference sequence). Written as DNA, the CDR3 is TGCAGTGCTCGGCGGGACGAGCAGTACTTC. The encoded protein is CSARRDEQYF.